Listed below are T cell receptor beta chains from one sample, sequenced in a study of T-cell memory formation after mild COVID-19. TCRdb passed the 5' RACE reads through MiXCR, listing each CDR3 protein once. This table holds roughly 150,000 distinct CDR3 sequences, 10% to 15% found once. The sequencing sample was made of PBMCs or a T cell subset sorted from them (not recorded which). These receptors came from a man aged 18 to 29 who had mild COVID-19 (a few samples of this study predate the infection). Cell type and time point are not known. Each CDR3 is given with its conserved first and last residue. D genes are given only for firm matches. Not all rows give a size; the values are once, few, many and, for expanded clones, a class.

d_call clone_size j_call v_call cdr3_nt cdr3_aa
- - TRBJ1-6 TRBV7-2 TGTGCCAGCAGCCTACACCGACAGGCAGACCTTTCACCCCTCCACTTT CASSLHRQADLSPLHF
TRBD1 - TRBJ2-1 TRBV5-1 TGCGCCAGCAGCTATCCGGGACAGGGTTACAATGAGCAGTTCTTC CASSYPGQGYNEQFF
- - TRBJ2-3 TRBV7-2 TGTGCCAGCAGCGTCCGCGGGTGGAGGGCCCCAGATACGCAGTATTTT CASSVRGWRAPDTQYF
TRBD2 few TRBJ2-1 TRBV7-6 TGTGCCAGCAGCCGGCTAGCGGACAATGAGCAGTTCTTC CASSRLADNEQFF
TRBD1 few TRBJ1-5 TRBV7-2 TGTGCCAGCAGCTTACAACAGGGGGCAGGACAGCCCCAGCATTTT CASSLQQGAGQPQHF
TRBD1 - TRBJ1-2 TRBV7-2 TGTGCCAGCAGCTCTCAGGGGGCACCTCTATATGGCTACACCTTC CASSSQGAPLYGYTF
TRBD1 - TRBJ2-5 TRBV9 TGTGCCAGCAGCGTAGCCCCCGGGACAGAAGAGACCCAGTACTTC CASSVAPGTEETQYF
TRBD2 few TRBJ2-1 TRBV7-2 TGTGCCAGCAGCCCAAGACTAGCGGGGGGTTATAATGAGCAGTTCTTC CASSPRLAGGYNEQFF
TRBD1 - TRBJ2-1 TRBV5-1 TGCGCCAGCGCCCCCGAACAGGGGTCCTGGTCCGTGGGCTCCTACAATGAGCAGTTCTTC CASAPEQGSWSVGSYNEQFF
- - TRBJ1-5 TRBV6-5 TGTGCCAGCAGTTCCCGGACCTCAAGAGGCCAGCCCCAGCATTTT CASSSRTSRGQPQHF
- few TRBJ1-6 TRBV7-6 TGTGCCAGCAGCTCGGTCCCCTGGCGGAGTTCACCCCTCCACTTT CASSSVPWRSSPLHF
TRBD1 - TRBJ1-1 TRBV12-3/TRBV12-4 TGTGCCAGCCAGGGACAGGGAAACACTGAAGCTTTCTTT CASQGQGNTEAFF
TRBD1 - TRBJ2-7 TRBV7-2 TGTGCCAGCAGCTTAGCGGGACAGGGACGTCTCTACGAGCAGTACTTC CASSLAGQGRLYEQYF
- - TRBJ1-4 TRBV12-3/TRBV12-4 TGTGCCAGCAGTCGTCAGGGTCTGGGGGAAAAACTGTTTTTT CASSRQGLGEKLFF
- - TRBJ2-3 TRBV7-9 TGTGCCAGCATGCCTAGGGTGGCGGGCACAGATACGCAGTATTTT CASMPRVAGTDTQYF
TRBD1 - TRBJ2-5 TRBV27 TGTGCCAGCAGTTTATCCGCAGGGGGCTGGAAGACCCAGTACTTC CASSLSAGGWKTQYF
- - TRBJ1-2 TRBV5-1 TGCGCCAGCAGCTGGATCGGGGTCGGGAGCGGCTACACCTTC CASSWIGVGSGYTF
- few TRBJ2-1 TRBV29-1 TGCAGCGTTGGGCAGGGCTTTCGCGAGCAGTTCTTC CSVGQGFREQFF
- few TRBJ2-6 TRBV4-3 TGCGCCAGCAGCCAAGAGCCCTCAGGGACTGGGGCCAACGTCCTGACTTTC CASSQEPSGTGANVLTF
TRBD2 few TRBJ2-2 TRBV20-1 TGCAGTGCTGTAGCGGGGACGACCGGGGAGCTGTTTTTT CSAVAGTTGELFF
TRBD2 few TRBJ2-1 TRBV7-3 TGTGCCAGCAGCTTTCGGCGCATTTCGGGAGGGTACAATGAGCAGTTCTTC CASSFRRISGGYNEQFF
- few TRBJ1-5 TRBV28 TGTGCCAGCAGCCTACTTGGGGCGGCTCAGCCCCAGCATTTT CASSLLGAAQPQHF
- many TRBJ1-6 TRBV7-9 TGTGCCAGCAGCTTAGATTGGAATTCACCCCTCCACTTT CASSLDWNSPLHF
TRBD1 - TRBJ2-3 TRBV4-1 TGCGCCAGCAGCCAAAAGGACAGGGGAAGGACAGATACGCAGTATTTT CASSQKDRGRTDTQYF
- few TRBJ1-3 TRBV4-1 TGCGCCAGCAGCCAACTTGGCGTAAACACCATATATTTT CASSQLGVNTIYF
TRBD1 - TRBJ1-3 TRBV5-1 TGCGCCAGCAGCACTGCGACAGGGGCCTCTGGAAACACCATATATTTT CASSTATGASGNTIYF
TRBD2 - TRBJ2-5 TRBV12-3/TRBV12-4 TGTGCCAGCAGGCTCGGGACTACCCGGCAGACCCAGTACTTC CASRLGTTRQTQYF
- - TRBJ1-5 TRBV7-2 TGTGCCAGCAGCGCGAATCAGGGGAGCAATCAGCCCCAGCATTTT CASSANQGSNQPQHF